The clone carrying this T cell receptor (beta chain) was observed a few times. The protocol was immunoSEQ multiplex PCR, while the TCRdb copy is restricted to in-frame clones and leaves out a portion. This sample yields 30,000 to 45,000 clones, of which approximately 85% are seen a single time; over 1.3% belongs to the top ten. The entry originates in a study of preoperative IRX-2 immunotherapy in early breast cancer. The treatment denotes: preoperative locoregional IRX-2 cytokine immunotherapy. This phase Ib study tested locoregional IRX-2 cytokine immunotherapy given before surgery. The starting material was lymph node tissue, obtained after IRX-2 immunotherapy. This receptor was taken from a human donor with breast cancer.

CDR3 region: CASSLGGGNYGYTF. The CDR3 nucleotides are TGTGCCAGCAGCTTAGGAGGAGGGAACTATGGCTACACCTTC. The chain carries TRBV11-3 and TRBJ1-2, with D unclear. Germline CDR1 is SGHNT and CDR2 is YENEEA. CDR3 length: 14 amino acids. V lost 1 base and J 2 bases, leaving 8 bases between the germline ends.